This entry lists 27 T cell receptor beta chains sequenced from one sample in a study of blood T cell repertoires in COVID-19. Assay used: immunoSEQ multiplex PCR; TCRdb lists only in-frame clones, some missing. This repertoire shows fewer than 350,000 clones, 80% to 85% found once; its top ten account for less than 3%. Source material: peripheral blood. Receptors were obtained from an older woman with active or convalescent COVID-19.

The rearrangement links TRBV6-5 to TRBJ2-2, with D possibly matching TRBD1 (6 bases). Trimming cost V 3 bases and J 4 bases, with 9 bases left between them. Germline-derived CDR1 and CDR2 are MNHEY and SVGAGI. This CDR3 region has 14 residues. The CDR3 here is CASSYTGSTGELFF. The CDR3 DNA is TGTGCCAGCAGTTATACAGGGAGCACCGGGGAGCTGTTTTTT.

The chain has TRBV5-1 and TRBJ1-2; TRBD1 agrees at 9 bases. Germline V gives CDR1 SGHRS, CDR2 YFSETQ. Germline trimming cut 7 bases from V and 5 bases from J; bases unmatched to any gene: 3. The CDR3 is 12 residues long. CDR3 residues: CASRGQGYGYTF. The CDR3 DNA follows: TGCGCCAGCCGGGGACAGGGTTATGGCTACACCTTC.

A few counts support this clone. This sequence joins TRBV5-1 and TRBJ2-5, with TRBD2 matching over 14 bases. The junction had 4 bases not matched to a gene; V was cut back by 1 base and J by 5 bases. Looked up from germline, CDR1 is SGHRS and CDR2 is YFSETQ. This CDR3 region has 16 residues. In DNA, the CDR3 is TGCGCCAGCAGCTTGCTGACTAGCGGGGGGGCGGAGACCCAGTACTTC. This translates into CASSLLTSGGAETQYF.

The gene calls are TRBV5-1 and TRBJ1-1; TRBD1 agrees at 9 bases. V lost 1 base to trimming and J lost 3 bases; unmatched junction nucleotides: 1. CDR1 and CDR2 from the germline V gene are SGHRS and YFSETQ. The CDR3 contains 14 residues. In nucleotides, the CDR3 is TGCGCCAGCAGCTTGAGGACAGGGGACACTGAAGCTTTCTTT. This codes for CASSLRTGDTEAFF. The whole variable domain, filled in from reference TRBV5-1 and TRBJ1-1, reads KAGVTQTPRYLIKTRGQQVTLSCSPISGHRSVSWYQQTPGQGLQFLFEYFSETQRNKGNFPGRFSGRQFSNSRSEMNVSTLELGDSALYLCASSLRTGDTEAFFGQGTRLTVV.

This clone has a handful of counts. The chain combines TRBV12-3 or TRBV12-4 with TRBJ2-7; 7 nucleotides match TRBD1. Trimming at V came to 5 bases and at J to 5 bases, leaving 6 bases not matched to a gene. The CDR3 runs to 13 residues. This chain's CDR3 is CASSQTGFNEQYF. The CDR3, as DNA: TGTGCCAGCAGTCAGACAGGGTTCAACGAGCAGTACTTC.

CDR3 protein: CASSPGGSTEAFF. CDR3 nucleotides: TGTGCCAGCTCACCCGGTGGGAGCACTGAAGCTTTCTTT. V gene TRBV18 combines with J gene TRBJ1-1; D gene unclear. V lost 3 bases to trimming and J lost 4 bases, with 9 bases between them. Germline CDR1 KGHSH, CDR2 LQKENI. CDR3 size: 13 residues.

The V gene is TRBV19, the J gene TRBJ1-1; a possible D gene is TRBD1 (6 bases). Trimming removed 7 bases from V and 1 base from J, with 19 bases in between. The CDR3 loop spans 16 amino acids. The germline V gene has CDR1 LNHDA and CDR2 SQIVND (reference sequence). CDR3 sequence reads: CASKRVQGRGNTEAFF. As DNA, the CDR3 is TGTGCCAGTAAAAGGGTGCAGGGGAGGGGGAACACTGAAGCTTTCTTT.

CDR3 nucleotides: TGTGCCAGCAGCTTAGGCGGTGGGGAGACCCAGTACTTC. Its translation: CASSLGGGETQYF. The genes are TRBV7-8 and TRBJ2-5, with D unresolved. In germline, CDR1 is SGHVS, CDR2 FQNEAQ. This CDR3 has 13 residues. V was clipped by 1 base and J by 5 bases, with 8 bases between them.

The chain links TRBV4-1 to TRBJ2-1, with 9 bases matching TRBD2. The germline V gene encodes CDR1 MGHRA and CDR2 YSYEKL. This CDR3 comprises 16 residues. After removal of 0 bases from V and 8 bases from J, the junction contained 8 bases not matched to a gene. CDR3 in amino acids: CASSQEPSGGPDEQFF. In DNA form, the CDR3 reads TGCGCCAGCAGCCAAGAGCCCAGCGGGGGGCCGGATGAGCAGTTCTTC.

This rearrangement joins TRBV29-1 to TRBJ1-2; 7 nucleotides line up with TRBD1. The germline V gene encodes CDR1 SQVTM and CDR2 ANQGSEA. Losses at the gene ends were 4 bases for V and 2 bases for J; bases not matched to a gene: 13. CDR3 length: 16 amino acids. The CDR3 bases are TGCAGCGTTGGGGGACAGACCGTAACTGGGAACTATGGCTACACCTTC. Amino acids: CSVGGQTVTGNYGYTF.

This chain connects TRBV7-3 to TRBJ2-3; 11 nucleotides agree with TRBD1. The length of the CDR3 is 19 residues. V shed 0 bases, J shed 1 base, and the junction held 9 bases outside the gene matches. Germline values: CDR1 SGHTA, CDR2 FQGTGA. CDR3 protein: CASSLTPGQGAIGTDTQYF. The DNA of the CDR3 is TGTGCCAGCAGCTTAACCCCCGGACAGGGGGCGATAGGCACAGATACGCAGTATTTT.

This chain connects TRBV29-1 to TRBJ2-1; 7 bases line up with TRBD1. The junction had 6 bases not matched to a gene; V was cut back by 4 bases and J by 0 bases. CDR3 length: 15 residues. Germline V gene lookup returns CDR1 SQVTM and CDR2 ANQGSEA. In nucleotides, the CDR3 is TGCAGCGTTGGGCCCAGGGGGAGCTCCTACAATGAGCAGTTCTTC. The encoded protein is CSVGPRGSSYNEQFF.

The rearrangement links TRBV3-1 (or the pseudogene TRBV3-2) to TRBJ2-5; a weak D match, TRBD2 (5 bases). CDR3 length: 14 residues. CDR1 is LGHDT and CDR2 is YNNKEL in the germline V gene (reference sequence). V was shortened by 4 bases and J by 3 bases, with 12 bases between the two germline ends. CDR3: CASSRPPGKETQYF. CDR3 nucleotides: TGTGCCAGCAGCCGACCACCCGGGAAAGAGACCCAGTACTTC.

The genes are TRBV2 and TRBJ1-3; no reliable D call. Per germline, CDR1 SNHLY and CDR2 FYNNEI. Trimming took off 5 bases at V and 0 bases at J, with 8 bases between the two ends. This CDR3 region has 14 residues. The CDR3 bases are TGTGCCAGCAGTATAAGGAGCTCTGGAAACACCATATATTTT. Translation gives CASSIRSSGNTIYF.

The V and J genes are TRBV7-8 and TRBJ2-5; 9 positions match TRBD2. V was clipped by 0 bases and J by 11 bases; unmatched bases: 13. CDR3 length: 16 amino acids. Germline V gives CDR1 SGHVS, CDR2 FQNEAQ. CDR3 DNA sequence: TGTGCCAGCAGCTTAGCGCAGGCTAGCGGGGCCCGGGGTCAGTACTTC. Translated: CASSLAQASGARGQYF.

This clone appeared a single time. The rearrangement links TRBV7-7 to TRBJ2-3, with D possibly being TRBD2 (6 bases). V lost 1 base, J lost 1 base, and 12 bases lay in between. This CDR3 has 16 residues. Germline V CDR1 and CDR2: SSHAT, FNYEAQ (reference sequence). CDR3 sequence (DNA): TGTGCCAGCAGCTTAGGTGGGCGCGGGGGCACAGATACGCAGTATTTT. The encoded protein is CASSLGGRGGTDTQYF.

This clone was seen only a few times. This rearrangement joins TRBV30 to TRBJ1-2; D perhaps matches TRBD1 (5 bases). Germline CDR1 is GTSNPN and CDR2 is SVGIG (reference sequence). The CDR3 runs to 12 residues. Trimming took off 3 bases at V and 6 bases at J, with 11 bases between the two ends. Written as DNA, the CDR3 is TGTGCCTGGAGGGTCAGGGCGGATGGCTACACCTTC. Amino acids: CAWRVRADGYTF.

The chain couples TRBV6-2 or TRBV6-3 to TRBJ1-2, with 7 bases fitting TRBD1. J lost 4 bases, V lost 2 bases, and 13 bases had no gene match. The CDR3 covers 17 residues. CDR1 MNHEY and CDR2 SVGEGT come from the germline V gene. The CDR3 is CASSYPVRQGRLYGYTF. As DNA, the CDR3 is TGTGCCAGCAGTTACCCCGTCCGACAGGGTCGACTCTATGGCTACACCTTC.

This chain connects TRBV13 to TRBJ1-2, with TRBD1 as a possible D gene (6 bases). Between the trimmed V and J ends, which lost 2 bases and 2 bases, there was a span of 12 bases. Germline V gene lookup returns CDR1 PRHDT and CDR2 FYEKMQ (reference sequence). This CDR3 contains 15 residues. CDR3 coding DNA: TGTGCCAGCAGCTTATCTACAGGGACCAACTATGGCTACACCTTC. Its translation is CASSLSTGTNYGYTF.

The chain couples TRBV27 to TRBJ1-2; 7 nucleotides align to TRBD1. Germline-derived CDR1 and CDR2 are MNHEY and SMNVEV (reference sequence). CDR3 length: 16 residues. With 6 bases clipped from V and 1 base from J, the junction kept 11 bases outside the gene matches. This CDR3 reads CASRRSPDRDNYGYTF. The CDR3 DNA reads as TGTGCCAGCAGGCGGAGCCCCGACAGGGATAACTATGGCTACACCTTC.

V usage is TRBV12-2 and J usage is TRBJ1-1. TRBV12-2 is a pseudogene segment. The CDR3 has 16 residues. Written as DNA, the CDR3 is TGTGCAAGTCGCCTGCTTGACGGGGGGAAGATCACTGAAGCTTTCTTT. Translated: CASRLLDGGKITEAFF.

The chain combines TRBV11-2 with TRBJ1-1; possibly TRBD1 for D (5 bases). Germline V gene lookup returns CDR1 SGHAT and CDR2 FQNNGV. The V end lost 3 bases, the J end lost 4 bases, and 9 bases lay between the germline ends. This CDR3 region has 13 residues. CDR3 sequence reads: CASSFMGGTEAFF. In nucleotides, the CDR3 is TGTGCCAGCAGCTTCATGGGGGGCACTGAAGCTTTCTTT.

Regarding this clone: This same CDR3 is encoded by further DNA sequences in the sample. The chain has TRBV29-1 and TRBJ2-3; 8 positions agree with TRBD1. Per the germline V gene, CDR1 is SQVTM and CDR2 is ANQGSEA. The length of the CDR3 is 13 residues. V shed 4 bases and J 1 base; nucleotides not matched to a gene: 1. This CDR3 is CSVAQGGTDTQYF. In DNA form, the CDR3 reads TGCAGCGTTGCACAGGGGGGCACAGATACGCAGTATTTT.

In DNA form, the CDR3 reads TGTGCCAGCAGCCACCCCCCCCGGGAGGGATGGAGCAACACCATATATTTT. It specifies CASSHPPREGWSNTIYF. V usage is TRBV4-2 and J usage is TRBJ1-3; no clear D. The CDR3 spans 17 residues. CDR1 and CDR2 (germline): LGHNA, YNFKEQ. V was pared by 3 bases and J by 7 bases, with 22 bases between.

The chain carries TRBV7-2 and TRBJ2-6; 9 nucleotides match TRBD1. The J segment lost 4 bases and the V segment lost 4 bases, leaving 5 bases of the junction unmatched. The CDR3 has 16 residues. Germline CDR1 is SGHTA and CDR2 is FQGNSA. This CDR3 is CASSSTDRGGANVLTF. The DNA for the CDR3 is TGTGCCAGCAGCTCCACCGACAGGGGGGGGGCCAACGTCCTGACTTTC. Full variable domain (missing parts from reference TRBV7-2 and TRBJ2-6): GAGVSQSPSNKVTEKGKDVELRCDPISGHTALYWYRQSLGQGLEFLIYFQGNSAPDKSGLPSDRFSAERTGGSVSTLTIQRTQQEDSAVYLCASSSTDRGGANVLTFGAGSRLTVL.

The rearrangement uses TRBV6-5 and TRBJ2-7; possibly TRBD1 for D (5 bases). Between the trimmed V and J ends, which lost 5 bases and 4 bases, there was a span of 18 bases. The CDR3 extends over 15 amino acids. The V gene's germline CDR1 is MNHEY and CDR2 SVGAGI. This chain's CDR3 is CASSQTPVAGYEQYF. Written as DNA, the CDR3 is TGTGCCAGCAGTCAAACCCCTGTAGCAGGGTACGAGCAGTACTTC.

This sequence joins TRBV7-9 and TRBJ2-3, with 14 bases lining up with TRBD2. The CDR3 is 15 residues long. Looked up from germline, CDR1 is SEHNR and CDR2 is FQNEAQ (reference sequence). V lost 5 bases, J lost 4 bases, and 2 bases stayed unmatched. The CDR3 DNA sequence: TGTGCCAGCAGCCGGGGACTAGCGGGGGCAGATACGCAGTATTTT. It translates to CASSRGLAGADTQYF.